One and the same sample provided the 23 T cell receptor beta chains below, sequenced in a study of cytomegalovirus exposure and HLA in healthy donors. Amplification used 60 Vbeta primers and 13 Jbeta primers. The table came from immunoSEQ multiplex PCR; TCRdb's copy has only in-frame clones and leaves some out. The sample includes some 130,000 clones, about 80% of them seen just once. Input material: PBMCs. These receptors were collected from a woman between 35 and 50 years old in good health and CMV-seronegative.

The V call is TRBV7-3, the J call TRBJ2-6; perhaps TRBD2 as D (5 bases). The CDR3 sequence is 17 residues long. Trimming cost V 0 bases and J 1 base, with 10 bases left between them. Germline loops: CDR1 SGHTA, CDR2 FQGTGA. For the CDR3, the DNA is TGTGCCAGCAGCTTAACGAGTCCGGGGTCTGGGGCCAACGTCCTGACTTTC. Translated, it gives CASSLTSPGSGANVLTF.

J is TRBJ2-5 and V is TRBV5-6; 11 positions agree with TRBD1. J gave up 4 bases and V 5 bases, and 7 bases lay outside the gene matches. This CDR3 has 15 residues. Germline V gene lookup returns CDR1 SGHDT and CDR2 YYEEEE. The CDR3 DNA sequence: TGTGCCAGCAGTTACCTGGGACAGGGGGGAGAGACCCAGTACTTC. This codes for CASSYLGQGGETQYF. Combining the CDR3 with reference TRBV5-6 and TRBJ2-5 gives the whole variable domain DAGVTQSPTHLIKTRGQQVTLRCSPKSGHDTVSWYQQALGQGPQFIFQYYEEEERQRGNFPDRFSGHQFPNYSSELNVNALLLGDSALYLCASSYLGQGGETQYFGPGTRLLVL.

This chain uses TRBV2 with TRBJ2-7; TRBD2 aligns across 14 bases. V lost 4 bases and J lost 4; bases outside the gene matches: 6. CDR1 is SNHLY, CDR2 FYNNEI, per germline. This CDR3 is built from 16 residues. This CDR3 reads CASSGGTSGRQYEQYF. Written as DNA, the CDR3 is TGTGCCAGCAGTGGTGGGACTAGCGGGAGACAGTACGAGCAGTACTTC.

This chain uses TRBV14 with TRBJ1-1; D perhaps matches TRBD1 (5 bases). The CDR3 loop spans 15 amino acids. The germline gives CDR1 SGHDN, CDR2 FVKESK. Trimming took off 1 base at V and 1 base at J, with 10 bases between the two ends. Here the CDR3 reads CASSQVRGTNTEAFF. The DNA of the CDR3 is TGTGCCAGCAGCCAAGTTCGGGGGACGAACACTGAAGCTTTCTTT.

This chain joins TRBV2 and TRBJ2-7; the match to TRBD2 covers 8 bases. The trim removed 5 bases at V and 12 bases at J, leaving 9 bases unmatched. CDR3 length: 12 residues. Looked up from germline, CDR1 is SNHLY and CDR2 is FYNNEI. The CDR3 reads CASSPRGGDGYF. The CDR3 DNA follows: TGTGCCAGCAGTCCACGGGGGGGGGATGGGTACTTC.

The sample holds one count of this clone. CDR3 loop: CASSPRTGGNTGELFF. The CDR3 DNA follows: TGTGCCAGCAGCCCTAGGACAGGGGGTAACACCGGGGAGCTGTTTTTT. The chain has TRBV7-8 and TRBJ2-2; 10 bases match TRBD1. The CDR3 covers 16 residues. The V segment lost 5 bases and the J segment 2 bases; nucleotides outside the gene matches: 5. Germline V gives CDR1 SGHVS, CDR2 FQNEAQ. Full variable domain (outside the CDR3, taken from reference TRBV7-8 and TRBJ2-2): GAGVSQSPRYKVAKRGQDVALRCDPISGHVSLFWYQQALGQGPEFLTYFQNEAQLDKSGLPSDRFFAERPEGSVSTLKIQRTQQEDSAVYLCASSPRTGGNTGELFFGEGSRLTVL.

This rearrangement joins TRBV6-6 to TRBJ1-2; possibly TRBD1 for D (6 bases). Trimming took off 5 bases at V and 0 bases at J, with 13 bases between the two ends. Germline V gives CDR1 MNHNY, CDR2 SVGAGI (reference sequence). This CDR3 spans 15 amino acids. CDR3 DNA: TGTGCCAGCAGTCAACAGGGTCCTCCTAACTATGGCTACACCTTC. Its protein is CASSQQGPPNYGYTF.

This chain uses TRBV11-2 with TRBJ2-3, with 11 positions matching TRBD2. Germline-derived CDR1 and CDR2 are SGHAT and FQNNGV. With V trimmed by 5 bases and J by 5 bases, 9 bases remained unmatched. This CDR3 contains 16 residues. The CDR3 loop reads CASSVTSGRRRDTQYF. CDR3 coding DNA: TGTGCCAGCAGCGTCACTAGCGGGAGACGTAGAGATACGCAGTATTTT. Full variable domain (remainder filled in from reference TRBV11-2 and TRBJ2-3): EAGVAQSPRYKIIEKRQSVAFWCNPISGHATLYWYQQILGQGPKLLIQFQNNGVVDDSQLPKDRFSAERLKGVDSTLKIQPAKLEDSAVYLCASSVTSGRRRDTQYFGPGTRLTVL.

This clone was detected only once. The chain combines TRBV7-2 with TRBJ2-1; 7 positions agree with TRBD1. The CDR3 covers 16 residues. Germline trimming cut 0 bases from V and 2 bases from J; bases unmatched to any gene: 4. In germline, CDR1 is SGHTA, CDR2 FQGNSA. The CDR3 loop is CASSLAGTAAYNEQFF. The CDR3 bases are TGTGCCAGCAGCTTAGCCGGGACAGCGGCCTACAATGAGCAGTTCTTC.

The chain is built from TRBV4-1 and TRBJ2-4; 7 nucleotides match TRBD2. Germline V gene data show CDR1 as MGHRA and CDR2 as YSYEKL. CDR3 size: 16 residues. Trimming took 6 bases from V and 2 from J; bases not matched to a gene: 10. The CDR3 DNA is TGCGCCAGCAGACGATTCGCCGGGACTACCAAAAACATTCAGTACTTC. It codes for CASRRFAGTTKNIQYF.

The chain links TRBV7-9 to TRBJ2-1; D perhaps matches TRBD2 (5 bases). The ends were cut back, 3 bases at V and 6 bases at J, with 12 bases in the middle. Germline V gene lookup returns CDR1 SEHNR and CDR2 FQNEAQ (reference sequence). This CDR3 is 14 amino acids long. The CDR3 coding sequence is TGTGCCAGCAGCTTCGCTAGCCGGTCCAATGAGCAGTTCTTC. It codes for CASSFASRSNEQFF.

This clone was counted a few times. The rearrangement links TRBV6-5 to TRBJ1-2, with TRBD1 identical over 7 bases. The CDR3 extends over 15 amino acids. With 5 bases clipped from V and 4 bases from J, the junction kept 10 bases outside the gene matches. The germline gives CDR1 MNHEY, CDR2 SVGAGI. CDR3 protein: CASSNRQGPTYGYTF. The CDR3 DNA reads TGTGCCAGCAGTAACCGACAGGGCCCTACCTATGGCTACACCTTC.

The V and J genes are TRBV9 and TRBJ2-2; 8 bases line up with TRBD2. The V and J ends lost 2 bases and 4 bases, in that order; junction bases with no gene match: 4. The CDR3 is 15 residues long. In germline, CDR1 is SGDLS, CDR2 YYNGEE. CDR3 coding DNA: TGTGCCAGCAGCGTGACGGGAGGGAGCACCGGGGAGCTGTTTTTT. It is translated as CASSVTGGSTGELFF.

This chain connects TRBV28 to TRBJ2-5; weak D call: TRBD1 (6 bases). Germline V gene sequence: CDR1 MDHEN, CDR2 SYDVKM. This CDR3 contains 14 residues. V was trimmed by 5 bases and J by 5 bases, leaving 15 bases between them. CDR3: CASSAKQGRETQYF. CDR3 nucleotide sequence: TGTGCCAGCAGTGCAAAACAGGGCAGGGAGACCCAGTACTTC.

The chain is built from TRBV4-3 and TRBJ1-3, with 7 bases matching TRBD1. Trimming at V came to 6 bases and at J to 4 bases, leaving 9 bases not matched to a gene. The CDR3 runs to 15 residues. Germline CDR1 LGHNA, CDR2 YSLEER. CDR3 DNA: TGCGCCAGCAGTCAGTTAGGGGGCGGGGGAAACACCATATATTTT. Amino acid sequence: CASSQLGGGGNTIYF.

This clone was detected ten times or more. The rearrangement uses TRBV6-6 and TRBJ1-6, with 7 bases that match TRBD1. V trimming: 6 bases; J trimming: 8 bases; junction bases outside the gene matches: 10. Germline V gene lookup returns CDR1 MNHNY and CDR2 SVGAGI (reference sequence). The CDR3 consists of 15 residues. The chain's CDR3 is CASSSRDRAYSPLHF. The CDR3 DNA reads as TGTGCCAGCAGCAGCCGTGACAGGGCCTATTCACCCCTCCACTTT.

The rearrangement links TRBV7-9 to TRBJ2-7; 12 bases line up with TRBD2. After removal of 2 bases from V and 5 bases from J, the junction contained 7 bases not matched to a gene. The CDR3 covers 16 residues. The germline V gene encodes CDR1 SEHNR and CDR2 FQNEAQ (reference sequence). CDR3 residues: CASSLSRLAGGDEQYF. CDR3 in DNA: TGTGCCAGCAGCTTATCGAGGCTAGCGGGAGGGGACGAGCAGTACTTC.

The chain recombines TRBV19 with TRBJ1-2; D gene uncertain. Deletions cut 6 bases from V and 3 bases from J, with 8 bases between. The V gene's germline CDR1 is LNHDA and CDR2 SQIVND (reference sequence). This CDR3 contains 12 residues. CDR3 region: CASRTGYYGYTF. For the CDR3, the DNA is TGTGCCAGTAGAACGGGGTACTATGGCTACACCTTC.

The chain has TRBV7-2 and TRBJ2-7; TRBD2 matches 7 bases. The CDR3 has 14 residues. V dropped 1 base and J dropped 5; count of bases not matched to a gene: 5. Germline V gene data show CDR1 as SGHTA and CDR2 as FQGNSA. The CDR3 DNA reads as TGTGCCAGCAGCTTAGGAATAGCGGGCCACGAGCAGTACTTC. This gives the protein CASSLGIAGHEQYF.

The rearrangement joins TRBV2 to TRBJ2-4; perhaps TRBD2 as D (5 bases). V was pared by 4 bases and J by 6 bases, with 13 bases between. The CDR3 runs to 14 residues. CDR1 and CDR2 (germline): SNHLY, FYNNEI. Here the CDR3 DNA reads TGTGCCAGCAGTGGTGAGGGCGGCTCAAACATTCAGTACTTC. Its translation is CASSGEGGSNIQYF.

This rearrangement joins TRBV5-5 to TRBJ2-7; D may be TRBD1 (5 bases). Trimming stripped 1 base from V and 2 bases from J, with 13 bases between. Germline V gene lookup returns CDR1 SGHKS and CDR2 YYEKEE (reference sequence). The CDR3 contains 15 residues. CDR3 in amino acids: CASSLRQQVTYEQYF. The CDR3 nucleotides read TGTGCCAGCAGCTTGAGACAGCAAGTTACCTACGAGCAGTACTTC.

The chain links TRBV10-3 to TRBJ2-3, with 9 bases fitting TRBD2. This CDR3 contains 12 residues. Germline V gives CDR1 ENHRY, CDR2 SYGVKD. The junction had 0 bases not matched to a gene; V was cut back by 8 bases and J by 3 bases. For the CDR3, the DNA is TGTGCCATCGCGGGGGGGACAGATACGCAGTATTTT. Its protein product is CAIAGGTDTQYF.

The chain links TRBV5-4 to TRBJ2-7; 9 bases match TRBD2. Per the germline V gene, CDR1 is SGHNT and CDR2 is YYREEE (reference sequence). The CDR3 runs 14 residues. V lost 4 bases and J lost 7; bases outside the gene matches: 9. The CDR3 sequence is CASSLWGGRGEQYF. CDR3 DNA: TGTGCCAGCAGCCTCTGGGGCGGGAGGGGAGAGCAGTACTTC.